The 25 T cell receptor beta chains below all came from one sample that was sequenced in a study of OX40 agonist ivuxolimab in advanced cancers. Sequenced by immunoSEQ multiplex PCR; TCRdb stores in-frame clones only, minus some. Of tens of thousands of clones listed, 70% to 90% are singletons. Specimen: CD4+ or CD8+ T cells sorted from blood, collected in a trial of the OX40 agonist ivuxolimab. The receptors come from an adult with an advanced solid tumor such as melanoma, head and neck, liver or kidney cancer.

The chain recombines TRBV28 with TRBJ1-2, with 8 bases identical to TRBD1. This CDR3 spans 15 amino acids. CDR1 is MDHEN, CDR2 SYDVKM, per germline. Trimming at V came to 5 bases and at J to 7 bases, leaving 12 bases not matched to a gene. The CDR3 region has the DNA TGTGCCAGCAGTCCTCACAGGGGGGCCCCTGGTGGCTACACCTTC. Its protein product is CASSPHRGAPGGYTF.

This chain links TRBV14 with TRBJ2-5; 7 bases are shared with TRBD2. The germline V gene encodes CDR1 SGHDN and CDR2 FVKESK. With V trimmed by 2 bases and J by 6 bases, 9 bases remained unmatched. This CDR3 is 15 amino acids long. CDR3 region: CASSQLDPRGKTQYF. In DNA form, the CDR3 reads TGTGCCAGCAGCCAATTAGACCCGCGGGGGAAGACCCAGTACTTC.

This sequence joins TRBV7-6 and TRBJ1-1; D is ambiguous. The CDR3 has 13 residues. CDR1 and CDR2 (germline): SGHVS, FNYEAQ. Trimming removed 5 bases at V and 4 bases at J, with 11 bases between. This chain's CDR3 is CASSQDKITEAFF. The CDR3, as DNA: TGTGCCAGCAGCCAAGACAAGATCACTGAAGCTTTCTTT.

The V call is TRBV10-3, the J call TRBJ1-1; maybe TRBD1 (6 bases). V lost 7 bases and J 2 bases, leaving 11 bases between the germline ends. The CDR3 consists of 13 residues. Germline lookup yields CDR1 ENHRY and CDR2 SYGVKD. The CDR3 reads CAITKDSNTEAFF. DNA for the CDR3: TGTGCCATCACCAAGGACAGTAACACTGAAGCTTTCTTT.

J is TRBJ2-4 and V is TRBV11-3, with D maybe TRBD1 (5 bases). The length of the CDR3 is 14 residues. V was cut by 5 bases and J by 6 bases, with 14 bases left in between. Germline loops: CDR1 SGHNT, CDR2 YENEEA. CDR3 region: CASSPRVPTNIQYF. The DNA for the CDR3 is TGTGCCAGCAGCCCCAGGGTCCCCACAAACATTCAGTACTTC.

The sample holds one count of this clone. This chain uses TRBV15 with TRBJ1-2; D perhaps matches TRBD1 (6 bases). V dropped 0 bases and J dropped 5 bases, with 16 bases sitting between them. The CDR3 has 16 amino acids. Germline V gene lookup returns CDR1 LNHNV and CDR2 YYDKDF (reference sequence). CDR3 DNA: TGTGCCACCAGCAGAGACCTACAGGGCGGACTGTATGGCTACACCTTC. It specifies CATSRDLQGGLYGYTF.

V usage is TRBV15 and J usage is TRBJ2-5; maybe TRBD2 (5 bases). The V gene's germline CDR1 is LNHNV and CDR2 YYDKDF (reference sequence). This CDR3 has 15 amino acids. The V end lost 0 bases, the J end lost 1 base, and 9 bases lay between the germline ends. The CDR3: CATSRDLRGQETQYF. The CDR3, as DNA: TGTGCCACCAGCAGAGATCTACGGGGCCAAGAGACCCAGTACTTC. The full variable domain, with the rest looked up from reference TRBV15 and TRBJ2-5, is DAMVIQNPRYQVTQFGKPVTLSCSQTLNHNVMYWYQQKSSQAPKLLFHYYDKDFNNEADTPDNFQSRRPNTSFCFLDIRSPGLGDTAMYLCATSRDLRGQETQYFGPGTRLLVL.

The chain couples TRBV28 to TRBJ1-1, with unresolved D. Between the trimmed V and J ends, which lost 6 bases and 0 bases, there was a span of 2 bases. This CDR3 comprises 11 residues. The germline gives CDR1 MDHEN, CDR2 SYDVKM. The CDR3, as DNA: TGTGCCAGCAGGTTGAACACTGAAGCTTTCTTT. It is translated as CASRLNTEAFF.

This clone was seen a single time. The chain links TRBV4-3 to TRBJ1-1; perhaps TRBD1 as D (5 bases). The CDR3 runs 14 residues. Germline CDR1 and CDR2: LGHNA and YSLEER. V lost 6 bases and J 1 base, leaving 12 bases between the germline ends. CDR3 protein: CASSPRGPNTEAFF. The CDR3 DNA follows: TGCGCCAGCAGTCCTAGGGGCCCGAACACTGAAGCTTTCTTT.

This clone came up once. J is TRBJ1-4 and V is TRBV5-1; D remains ambiguous. V was shortened by 0 bases and J by 0 bases, with 9 bases between the two germline ends. This CDR3 comprises 16 residues. Germline values: CDR1 SGHRS, CDR2 YFSETQ. The CDR3 protein is CASSLAAGATNEKLFF. CDR3 coding DNA: TGCGCCAGCAGCTTGGCCGCAGGCGCAACTAATGAAAAACTGTTTTTT.

The chain's CDR3 is CASRRAGGTNSPLHF. CDR3 nucleotide sequence: TGTGCCAGCAGGCGGGCAGGGGGCACTAATTCACCCCTCCACTTT. The chain recombines TRBV7-9 with TRBJ1-6; TRBD1 matches at 8 bases. V lost 6 bases and J lost 6; bases outside the gene matches: 7. The CDR3 is made up of 15 amino acids. Germline lookup yields CDR1 SEHNR and CDR2 FQNEAQ (reference sequence).

The genes are TRBV7-8 and TRBJ1-2; maybe TRBD1 (6 bases). This CDR3 has 14 residues. Germline lookup yields CDR1 SGHVS and CDR2 FQNEAQ. The V end was cut by 5 bases, the J end by 4 bases, with 14 bases between. In nucleotides, the CDR3 is TGTGCCAGCAGCAACGTACAGGGCCGCTATGGCTACACCTTC. Protein: CASSNVQGRYGYTF. The complete variable domain, with remaining parts taken from reference TRBV7-8 and TRBJ1-2, reads GAGVSQSPRYKVAKRGQDVALRCDPISGHVSLFWYQQALGQGPEFLTYFQNEAQLDKSGLPSDRFFAERPEGSVSTLKIQRTQQEDSAVYLCASSNVQGRYGYTFGSGTRLTVV.

The V and J genes are TRBV10-2 and TRBJ2-1; D is unclear. This CDR3 contains 19 residues. V lost 8 bases and J lost 0, with 26 bases in between. Germline loops: CDR1 WSHSY, CDR2 SAAADI. This CDR3 reads CASSGRRLPSGSSYNEQFF. DNA for the CDR3: TGCGCCAGCTCGGGTAGGCGCCTACCTTCGGGTAGCTCCTACAATGAGCAGTTCTTC.

V and J are TRBV20-1 and TRBJ1-2; no reliable D call. The V and J ends lost 4 bases and 6 bases respectively, with 9 bases between them. Germline V gene data show CDR1 as DFQATT and CDR2 as SNEGSKA (reference sequence). The CDR3 sequence is 11 residues long. In nucleotides, the CDR3 is TGCAGTGCTAATAGCAGAAATGGCTACACCTTC. Its translation: CSANSRNGYTF.

This sequence joins TRBV5-6 and TRBJ2-1; no definite D call. Per germline, CDR1 SGHDT and CDR2 YYEEEE. V dropped 2 bases and J dropped 2 bases, with 11 bases sitting between them. This CDR3 has 15 amino acids. CDR3: CASSFLGYTYNEQFF. DNA of the CDR3: TGTGCCAGCAGCTTCCTGGGATACACCTACAATGAGCAGTTCTTC.

This clone came up once. The chain recombines TRBV11-3 with TRBJ2-5; D unresolved. V shed 1 base and J shed 4 bases, with 13 bases lying between them. The germline CDR1 and CDR2 sequences are SGHNT and YENEEA. The CDR3 loop spans 15 amino acids. CDR3 DNA: TGTGCCAGCAGCTTAGCAGTCGTTGGAGCAGAGACCCAGTACTTC. Its translation is CASSLAVVGAETQYF.

V and J are TRBV25-1 and TRBJ2-1; D possibly matches TRBD1 or TRBD2 (5 bases each). CDR1 and CDR2 (germline): MGHDK, SYGVNS. Between the trimmed V and J ends, which lost 4 bases and 8 bases, there was a span of 18 bases. This CDR3 has 15 residues. The CDR3 sequence is CASSAPGTALDEQFF. The CDR3 nucleotides read TGTGCCAGCAGTGCCCCCGGGACGGCTCTCGATGAGCAGTTCTTC.

The chain employs TRBV6-4 and TRBJ2-3; weak D call: TRBD2 (5 bases). CDR1 and CDR2 (germline): MRHNA, SNTAGT. V was cut by 3 bases and J by 4 bases, with 17 bases left in between. The CDR3 extends over 16 amino acids. In nucleotides, the CDR3 is TGTGCCAGCAGTGAATGGCCCCGTGCGGAGGCAGATACGCAGTATTTT. It translates to CASSEWPRAEADTQYF.

The gene calls are TRBV28 and TRBJ1-2, with D unclear. The CDR3 consists of 12 residues. V lost 8 bases, J lost 0 bases, and 7 bases lay in between. The germline CDR1 and CDR2 sequences are MDHEN and SYDVKM. The CDR3, as DNA: TGTGCCAGCCGGGGAGCTAACTATGGCTACACCTTC. Its translation is CASRGANYGYTF.

The chain recombines TRBV4-3 with TRBJ2-3; 8 bases align to TRBD1. The CDR3 sequence is 15 residues long. The germline CDR1 and CDR2 sequences are LGHNA and YSLEER. With 1 base clipped from V and 3 bases from J, the junction kept 3 bases outside the gene matches. The CDR3 loop reads CASSQGTGWTDTQYF. DNA of the CDR3: TGCGCCAGCAGCCAAGGGACAGGGTGGACAGATACGCAGTATTTT.

The chain has TRBV19 and TRBJ2-1, with D hard to call. The CDR3 runs 15 residues. Germline V gene sequence: CDR1 LNHDA, CDR2 SQIVND (reference sequence). V was shortened by 0 bases and J by 6 bases, with 12 bases between the two germline ends. DNA for the CDR3: TGTGCCAGTAGTATAGATCAGGCAGACCTCAATGAGCAGTTCTTC. The encoded protein is CASSIDQADLNEQFF.

This clone was seen a handful of times. The chain couples TRBV28 to TRBJ2-6; no definite D call. The CDR3 runs to 16 residues. The germline V gene encodes CDR1 MDHEN and CDR2 SYDVKM. The V and J ends lost 4 bases and 0 bases respectively, with 10 bases between them. The CDR3 coding sequence is TGTGCCAGCAGTTACCGGACCCGCTCTGGGGCCAACGTCCTGACTTTC. This codes for CASSYRTRSGANVLTF.

This clone has just a few counts. The gene calls are TRBV18 and TRBJ1-5; 9 bases line up with TRBD1. V shed 2 bases, J shed 4 bases, and the junction held 6 bases outside the gene matches. Germline V gives CDR1 KGHSH, CDR2 LQKENI. This CDR3 spans 16 amino acids. CDR3 in DNA: TGTGCCAGCTCACCAATGGGACAGGGTAGTAATCAGCCCCAGCATTTT. Residues: CASSPMGQGSNQPQHF.

CDR3 DNA: TGTGCCAGTAGTATAGATCGCGGCAGCGGCGAGCAGTACTTC. Amino acid sequence: CASSIDRGSGEQYF. This chain joins TRBV19 and TRBJ2-7, with D possibly matching TRBD2 (5 bases). The CDR3 sequence is 14 residues long. Germline values: CDR1 LNHDA, CDR2 SQIVND (reference sequence). The V end was cut by 0 bases, the J end by 6 bases, with 12 bases between.

The chain couples TRBV6-1 to TRBJ2-5; 9 bases line up with TRBD2. V shed 2 bases, J shed 3 bases, and the junction held 10 bases outside the gene matches. This CDR3 has 17 residues. Germline CDR1 reads MNHNS; CDR2 reads SASEGT. The CDR3 DNA sequence: TGTGCCAGCAGTGAAATTGCGGGACTAGCCCCGGAAGAGACCCAGTACTTC. Protein sequence: CASSEIAGLAPEETQYF.